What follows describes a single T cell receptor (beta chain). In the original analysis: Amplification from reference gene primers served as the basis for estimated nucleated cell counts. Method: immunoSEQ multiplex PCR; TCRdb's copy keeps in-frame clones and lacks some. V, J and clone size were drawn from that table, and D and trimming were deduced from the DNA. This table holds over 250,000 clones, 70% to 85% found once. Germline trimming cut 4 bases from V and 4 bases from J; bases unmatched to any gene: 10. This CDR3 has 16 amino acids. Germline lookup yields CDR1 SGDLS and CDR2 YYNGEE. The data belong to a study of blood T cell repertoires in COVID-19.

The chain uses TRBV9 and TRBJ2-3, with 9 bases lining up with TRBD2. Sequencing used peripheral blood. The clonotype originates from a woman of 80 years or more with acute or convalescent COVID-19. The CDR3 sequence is CASSSGGRAVADTQYF. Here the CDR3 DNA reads TGTGCCAGCAGCTCTGGCGGGAGGGCCGTGGCAGATACGCAGTATTTT.